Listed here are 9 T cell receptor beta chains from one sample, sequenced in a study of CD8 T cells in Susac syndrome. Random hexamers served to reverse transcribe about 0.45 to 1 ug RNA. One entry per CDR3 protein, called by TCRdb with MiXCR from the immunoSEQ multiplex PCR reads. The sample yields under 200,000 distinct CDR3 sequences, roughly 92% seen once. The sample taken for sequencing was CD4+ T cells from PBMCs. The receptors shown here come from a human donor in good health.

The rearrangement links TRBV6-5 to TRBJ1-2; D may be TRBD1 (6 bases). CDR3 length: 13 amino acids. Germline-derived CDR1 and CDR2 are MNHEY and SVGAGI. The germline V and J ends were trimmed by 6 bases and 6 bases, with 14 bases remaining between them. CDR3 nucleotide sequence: TGTGCCAGCAGAAACGGGGGCGCACATGGCTACACCTTC. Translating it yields CASRNGGAHGYTF.

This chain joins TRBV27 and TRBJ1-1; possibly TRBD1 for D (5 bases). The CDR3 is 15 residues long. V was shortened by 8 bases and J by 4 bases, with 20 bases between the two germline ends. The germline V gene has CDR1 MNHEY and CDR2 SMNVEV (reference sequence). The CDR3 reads CASGGRARRITEAFF. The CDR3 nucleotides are TGTGCCAGCGGCGGCAGGGCTAGAAGGATCACTGAAGCTTTCTTT.

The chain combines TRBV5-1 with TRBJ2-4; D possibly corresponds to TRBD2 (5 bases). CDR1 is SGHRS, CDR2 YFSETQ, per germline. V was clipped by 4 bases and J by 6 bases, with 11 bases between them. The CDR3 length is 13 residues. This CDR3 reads CASSPEGLNIQYF. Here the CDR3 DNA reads TGCGCCAGCAGCCCCGAAGGACTAAACATTCAGTACTTC.

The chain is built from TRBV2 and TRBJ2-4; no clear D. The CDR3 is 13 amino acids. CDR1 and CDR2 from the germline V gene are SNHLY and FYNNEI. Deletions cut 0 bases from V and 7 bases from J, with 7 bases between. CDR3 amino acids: CASSEALRNIQYF. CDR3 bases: TGTGCCAGCAGTGAAGCGCTTAGGAACATTCAGTACTTC.

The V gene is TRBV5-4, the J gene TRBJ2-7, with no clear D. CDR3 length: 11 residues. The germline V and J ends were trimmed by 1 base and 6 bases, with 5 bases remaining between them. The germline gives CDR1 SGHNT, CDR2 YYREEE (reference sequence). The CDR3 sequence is CASSLRSEQYF. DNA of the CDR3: TGTGCCAGCAGCTTGAGATCCGAGCAGTACTTC. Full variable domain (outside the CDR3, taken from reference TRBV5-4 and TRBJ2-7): ETGVTQSPTHLIKTRGQQVTLRCSSQSGHNTVSWYQQALGQGPQFIFQYYREEENGRGNFPPRFSGLQFPNYSSELNVNALELDDSALYLCASSLRSEQYFGPGTRLTVT.

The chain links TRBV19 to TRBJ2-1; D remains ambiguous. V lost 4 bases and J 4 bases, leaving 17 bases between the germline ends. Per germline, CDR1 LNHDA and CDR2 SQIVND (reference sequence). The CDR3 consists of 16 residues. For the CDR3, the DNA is TGTGCCAGTAGTAGGACCCATAGGGCACCTTACAATGAGCAGTTCTTC. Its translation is CASSRTHRAPYNEQFF. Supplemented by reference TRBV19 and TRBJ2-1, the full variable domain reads DGGITQSPKYLFRKEGQNVTLSCEQNLNHDAMYWYRQDPGQGLRLIYYSQIVNDFQKGDIAEGYSVSREKKESFPLTVTSAQKNPTAFYLCASSRTHRAPYNEQFFGPGTRLTVL.

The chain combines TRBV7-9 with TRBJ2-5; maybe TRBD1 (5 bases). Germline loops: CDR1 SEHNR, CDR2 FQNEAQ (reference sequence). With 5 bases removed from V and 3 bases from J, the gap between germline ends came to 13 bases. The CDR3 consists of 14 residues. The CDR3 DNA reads TGTGCCAGCAGCCCAGGGTTTGAGGAAGAGACCCAGTACTTC. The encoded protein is CASSPGFEEETQYF.

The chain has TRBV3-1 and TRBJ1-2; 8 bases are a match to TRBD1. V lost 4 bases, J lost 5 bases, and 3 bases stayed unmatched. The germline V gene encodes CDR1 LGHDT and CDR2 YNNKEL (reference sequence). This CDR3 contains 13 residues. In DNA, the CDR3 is TGTGCCAGCAGCCCGACAGGGGAATATGGCTACACCTTC. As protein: CASSPTGEYGYTF. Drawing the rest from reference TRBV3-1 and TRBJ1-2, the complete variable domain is DTAVSQTPKYLVTQMGNDKSIKCEQNLGHDTMYWYKQDSKKFLKIMFSYNNKELIINETVPNRFSPKSPDKAHLNLHINSLELGDSAVYFCASSPTGEYGYTFGSGTRLTVV.

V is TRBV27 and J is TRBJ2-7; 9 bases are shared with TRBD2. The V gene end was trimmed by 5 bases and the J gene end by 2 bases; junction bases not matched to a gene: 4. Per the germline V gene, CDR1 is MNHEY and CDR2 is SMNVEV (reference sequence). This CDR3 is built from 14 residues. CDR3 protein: CASSRLAEPYEQYF. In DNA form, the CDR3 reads TGTGCCAGCAGTAGACTAGCGGAACCCTACGAGCAGTACTTC.